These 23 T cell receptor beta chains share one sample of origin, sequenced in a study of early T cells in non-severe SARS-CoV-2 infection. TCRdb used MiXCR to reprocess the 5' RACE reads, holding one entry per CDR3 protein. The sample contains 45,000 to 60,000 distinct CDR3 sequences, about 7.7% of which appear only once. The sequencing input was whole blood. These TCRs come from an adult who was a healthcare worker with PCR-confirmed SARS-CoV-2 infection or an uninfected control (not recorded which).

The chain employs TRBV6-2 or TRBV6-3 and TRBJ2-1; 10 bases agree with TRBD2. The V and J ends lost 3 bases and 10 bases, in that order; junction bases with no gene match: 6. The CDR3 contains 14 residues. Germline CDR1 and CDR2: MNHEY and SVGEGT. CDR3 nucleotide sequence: TGTGCCAGCAGTTATGGTCTAGCGGGAGACGAGCAGTTCTTC. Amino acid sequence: CASSYGLAGDEQFF.

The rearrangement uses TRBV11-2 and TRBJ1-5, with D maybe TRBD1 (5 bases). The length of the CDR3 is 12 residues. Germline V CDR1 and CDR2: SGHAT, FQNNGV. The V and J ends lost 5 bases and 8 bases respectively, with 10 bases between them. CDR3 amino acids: CASSAIGEPQHF. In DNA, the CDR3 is TGTGCCAGCAGCGCAATAGGGGAGCCCCAGCATTTT.

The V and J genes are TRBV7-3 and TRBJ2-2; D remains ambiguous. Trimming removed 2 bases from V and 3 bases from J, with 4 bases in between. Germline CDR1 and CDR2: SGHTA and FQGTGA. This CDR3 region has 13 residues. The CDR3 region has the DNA TGTGCCAGCAGCTTAGGATACACCGGGGAGCTGTTTTTT. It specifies CASSLGYTGELFF.

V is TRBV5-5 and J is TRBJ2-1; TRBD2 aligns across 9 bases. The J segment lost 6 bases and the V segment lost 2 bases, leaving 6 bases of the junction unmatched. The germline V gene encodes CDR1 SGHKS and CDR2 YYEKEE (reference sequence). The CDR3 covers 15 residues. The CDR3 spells CASSLWTSASNEQFF. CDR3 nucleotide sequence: TGTGCCAGCAGCTTATGGACTAGCGCCAGCAATGAGCAGTTCTTC.

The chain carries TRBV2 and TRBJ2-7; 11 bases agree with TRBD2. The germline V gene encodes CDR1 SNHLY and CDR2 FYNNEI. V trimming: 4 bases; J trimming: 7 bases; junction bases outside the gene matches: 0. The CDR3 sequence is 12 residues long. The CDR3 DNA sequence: TGTGCCAGCAGTGCTAGCGGGAGGGAGCAGTACTTC. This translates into CASSASGREQYF.

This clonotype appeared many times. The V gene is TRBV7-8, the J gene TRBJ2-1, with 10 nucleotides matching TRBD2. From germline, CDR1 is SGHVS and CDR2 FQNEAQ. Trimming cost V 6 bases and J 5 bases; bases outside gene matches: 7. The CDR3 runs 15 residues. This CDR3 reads CASSRATSGDNEQFF. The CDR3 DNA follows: TGTGCCAGCAGTCGAGCCACTAGCGGGGACAATGAGCAGTTCTTC. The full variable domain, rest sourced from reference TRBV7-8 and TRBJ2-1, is GAGVSQSPRYKVAKRGQDVALRCDPISGHVSLFWYQQALGQGPEFLTYFQNEAQLDKSGLPSDRFFAERPEGSVSTLKIQRTQQEDSAVYLCASSRATSGDNEQFFGPGTRLTVL.

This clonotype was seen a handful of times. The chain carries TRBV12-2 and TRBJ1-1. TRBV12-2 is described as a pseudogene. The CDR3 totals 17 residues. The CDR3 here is CASRLGKGEVQDTEAFF. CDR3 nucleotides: TGTGCAAGTCGCTTAGGGAAAGGTGAGGTTCAGGACACTGAAGCTTTCTTT.

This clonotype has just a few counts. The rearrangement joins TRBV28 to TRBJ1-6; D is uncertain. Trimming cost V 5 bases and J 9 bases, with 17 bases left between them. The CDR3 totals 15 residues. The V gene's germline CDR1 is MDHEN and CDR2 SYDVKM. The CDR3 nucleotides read TGTGCCAGCAGTCAATCTTCGGGCTTATTTTCACCCCTCCACTTT. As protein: CASSQSSGLFSPLHF.

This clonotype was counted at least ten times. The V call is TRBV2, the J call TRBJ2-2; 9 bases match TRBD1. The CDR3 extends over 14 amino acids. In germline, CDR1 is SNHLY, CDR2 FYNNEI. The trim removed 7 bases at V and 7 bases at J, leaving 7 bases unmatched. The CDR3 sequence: CASTLTGGVGELFF. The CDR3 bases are TGTGCCAGCACCTTGACAGGGGGGGTCGGGGAGCTGTTTTTT.

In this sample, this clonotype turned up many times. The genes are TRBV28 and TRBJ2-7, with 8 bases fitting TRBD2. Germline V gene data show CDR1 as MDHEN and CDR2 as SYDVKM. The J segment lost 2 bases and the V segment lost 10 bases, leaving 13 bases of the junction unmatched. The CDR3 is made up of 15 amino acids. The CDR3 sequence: CANSPGGALTYEQYF. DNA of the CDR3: TGTGCCAACTCCCCGGGGGGGGCCTTAACCTACGAGCAGTACTTC.

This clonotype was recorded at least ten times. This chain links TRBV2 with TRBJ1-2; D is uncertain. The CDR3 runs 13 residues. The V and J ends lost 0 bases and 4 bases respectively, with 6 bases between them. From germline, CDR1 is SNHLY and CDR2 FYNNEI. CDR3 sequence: CASSEARIYGYTF. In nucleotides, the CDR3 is TGTGCCAGCAGTGAAGCCAGAATCTATGGCTACACCTTC.

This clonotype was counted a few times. In DNA, the CDR3 is TGTGCCTGGTTTGATTACAATGAGCAGTTCTTC. This gives the protein CAWFDYNEQFF. The gene calls are TRBV30 and TRBJ2-1; D is uncertain. The V end lost 5 bases, the J end lost 4 bases, and 6 bases lay between the germline ends. Germline CDR1 and CDR2: GTSNPN and SVGIG (reference sequence). CDR3 length: 11 amino acids.

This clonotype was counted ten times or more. This CDR3 reads CASSVGSEETQYF. CDR3 in DNA: TGTGCCAGCAGCGTTGGTAGCGAAGAGACCCAGTACTTC. The chain joins TRBV9 to TRBJ2-5, with D tentatively TRBD2 (5 bases). CDR3 length: 13 residues. The germline V gene encodes CDR1 SGDLS and CDR2 YYNGEE. V shed 2 bases and J shed 3 bases, with 8 bases lying between them.

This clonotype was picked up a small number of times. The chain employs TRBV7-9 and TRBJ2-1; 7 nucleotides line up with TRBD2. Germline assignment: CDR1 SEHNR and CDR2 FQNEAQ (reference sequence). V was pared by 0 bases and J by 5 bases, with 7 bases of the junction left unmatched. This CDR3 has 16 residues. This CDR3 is CASSLATASGNNEQFF. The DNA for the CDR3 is TGTGCCAGCAGCTTAGCGACGGCTAGCGGAAACAATGAGCAGTTCTTC.

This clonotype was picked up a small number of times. In DNA form, the CDR3 reads TGCAGTGCTTGGGACTCTCGGGGATCCGATGAGCAGTTCTTC. Protein: CSAWDSRGSDEQFF. This chain links TRBV20-1 with TRBJ2-1; a possible D gene is TRBD2 (6 bases). Trimming shortened V by 5 bases and J by 8 bases, and 19 bases separated the two germline ends. Germline loops: CDR1 DFQATT, CDR2 SNEGSKA (reference sequence). The CDR3 sequence is 14 residues long.

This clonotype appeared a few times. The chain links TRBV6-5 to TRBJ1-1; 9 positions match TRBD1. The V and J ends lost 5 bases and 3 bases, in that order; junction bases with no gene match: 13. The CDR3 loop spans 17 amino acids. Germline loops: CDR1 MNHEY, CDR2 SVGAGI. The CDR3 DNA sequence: TGTGCCAGCAGTCGAGAGTTGACAGGGGGTATTGACACTGAAGCTTTCTTT. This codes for CASSRELTGGIDTEAFF.

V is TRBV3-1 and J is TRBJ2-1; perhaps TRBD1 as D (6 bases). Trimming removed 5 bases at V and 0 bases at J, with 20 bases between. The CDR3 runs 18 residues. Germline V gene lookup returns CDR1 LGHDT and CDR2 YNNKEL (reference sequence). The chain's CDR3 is CASSGAPGEGGSYNEQFF. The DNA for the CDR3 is TGTGCCAGCAGCGGCGCCCCTGGAGAAGGGGGCTCCTACAATGAGCAGTTCTTC.

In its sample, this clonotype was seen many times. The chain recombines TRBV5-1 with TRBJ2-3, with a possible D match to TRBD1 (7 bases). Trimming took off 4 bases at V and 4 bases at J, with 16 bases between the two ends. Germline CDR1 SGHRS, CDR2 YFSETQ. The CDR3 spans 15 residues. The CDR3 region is CASSQTGTGADTQYF. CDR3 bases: TGCGCCAGCAGCCAGACAGGGACGGGGGCAGATACGCAGTATTTT.

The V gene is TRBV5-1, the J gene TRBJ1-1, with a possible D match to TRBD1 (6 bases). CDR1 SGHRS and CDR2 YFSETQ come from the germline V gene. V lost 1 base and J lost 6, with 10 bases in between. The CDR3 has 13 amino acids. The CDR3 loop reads CASSLNGGPEAFF. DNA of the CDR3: TGCGCCAGCAGCTTGAACGGGGGCCCTGAAGCTTTCTTT.

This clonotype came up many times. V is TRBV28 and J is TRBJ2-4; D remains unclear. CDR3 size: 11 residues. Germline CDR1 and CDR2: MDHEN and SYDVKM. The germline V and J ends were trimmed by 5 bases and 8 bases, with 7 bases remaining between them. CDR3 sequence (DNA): TGTGCCAGCAGTGCCCCCTACATTCAGTACTTC. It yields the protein CASSAPYIQYF.

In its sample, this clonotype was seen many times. As DNA, the CDR3 is TGTGCCAGCTCACCTGGTAATGAGCAGTTCTTC. This gives the protein CASSPGNEQFF. The chain uses TRBV18 and TRBJ2-1; D unclear. The V end lost 3 bases, the J end lost 7 bases, and 4 bases lay between the germline ends. Germline CDR1 is KGHSH and CDR2 is LQKENI. CDR3 length: 11 amino acids.

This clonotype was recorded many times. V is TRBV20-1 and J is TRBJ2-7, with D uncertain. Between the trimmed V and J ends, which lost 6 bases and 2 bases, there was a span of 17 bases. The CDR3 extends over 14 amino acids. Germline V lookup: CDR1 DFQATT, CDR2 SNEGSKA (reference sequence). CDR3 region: CSAPPVNKPYEQYF. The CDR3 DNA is TGCAGTGCCCCGCCCGTGAATAAGCCCTACGAGCAGTACTTC.

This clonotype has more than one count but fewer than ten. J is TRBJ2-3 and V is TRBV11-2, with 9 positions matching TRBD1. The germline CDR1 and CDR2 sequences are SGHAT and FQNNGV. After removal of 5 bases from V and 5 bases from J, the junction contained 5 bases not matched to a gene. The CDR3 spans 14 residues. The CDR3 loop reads CASSPRTGEDTQYF. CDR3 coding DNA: TGTGCCAGCAGCCCCCGGACAGGGGAAGATACGCAGTATTTT.